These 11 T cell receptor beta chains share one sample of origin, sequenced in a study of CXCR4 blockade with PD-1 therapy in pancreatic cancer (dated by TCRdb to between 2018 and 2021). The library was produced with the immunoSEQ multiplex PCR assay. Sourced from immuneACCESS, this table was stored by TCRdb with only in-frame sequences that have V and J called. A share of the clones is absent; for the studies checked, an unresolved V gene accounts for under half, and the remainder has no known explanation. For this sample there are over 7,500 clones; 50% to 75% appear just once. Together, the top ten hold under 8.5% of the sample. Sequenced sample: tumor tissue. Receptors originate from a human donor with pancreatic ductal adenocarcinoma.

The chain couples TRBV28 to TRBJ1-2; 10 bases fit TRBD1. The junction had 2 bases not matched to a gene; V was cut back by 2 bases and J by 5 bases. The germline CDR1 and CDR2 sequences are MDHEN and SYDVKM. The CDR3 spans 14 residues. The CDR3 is CASSLLDRGYGYTF. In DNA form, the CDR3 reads TGTGCCAGCAGTTTACTGGACAGGGGGTATGGCTACACCTTC.

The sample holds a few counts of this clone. DNA of the CDR3: TGTGCCTGGGGGGGGATAGGACCCCCGGAAGCTTTCTTT. Translated: CAWGGIGPPEAFF. V usage is TRBV30 and J usage is TRBJ1-1; possible D gene TRBD1, 5 bases. This CDR3 has 13 amino acids. V lost 5 bases and J 8 bases, leaving 18 bases between the germline ends. The germline V gene encodes CDR1 GTSNPN and CDR2 SVGIG (reference sequence).

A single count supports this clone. The CDR3 sequence: CATSRDRGWTSNEQFF. Here the CDR3 DNA reads TGTGCCACCAGCAGAGATCGGGGATGGACTAGTAATGAGCAGTTCTTC. J is TRBJ2-1 and V is TRBV15; TRBD2 matches 7 bases. CDR1 and CDR2 (germline): LNHNV, YYDKDF (reference sequence). V was clipped by 0 bases and J by 7 bases; unmatched bases: 9. The CDR3 totals 16 residues.

The CDR3 loop reads CASSPTGVDSPLHF. Here the CDR3 DNA reads TGTGCCAGCTCACCAACAGGGGTGGATTCACCCCTCCACTTT. The rearrangement uses TRBV18 and TRBJ1-6; 7 bases match TRBD1. There are 14 residues in the CDR3. Looked up from germline, CDR1 is KGHSH and CDR2 is LQKENI. J lost 8 bases, V lost 2 bases, and 3 bases had no gene match.

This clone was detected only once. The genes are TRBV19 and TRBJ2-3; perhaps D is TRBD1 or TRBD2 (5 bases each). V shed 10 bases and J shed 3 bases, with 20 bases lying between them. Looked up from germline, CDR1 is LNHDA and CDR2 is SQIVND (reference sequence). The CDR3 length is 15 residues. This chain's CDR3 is CATRRGRGQTDTQYF. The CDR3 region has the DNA TGTGCCACCCGACGGGGAAGGGGTCAAACAGATACGCAGTATTTT.

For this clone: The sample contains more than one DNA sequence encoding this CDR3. The CDR3 nucleotides are TGTGCCAGCAGCTTACTAGCGGGGGGAGCCGGGGAGCTGTTTTTT. It translates to CASSLLAGGAGELFF. This chain joins TRBV14 and TRBJ2-2, with 12 positions matching TRBD2. Germline V gene lookup returns CDR1 SGHDN and CDR2 FVKESK. This CDR3 is built from 15 residues. The junction had 4 bases not matched to a gene; V was cut back by 5 bases and J by 6 bases.

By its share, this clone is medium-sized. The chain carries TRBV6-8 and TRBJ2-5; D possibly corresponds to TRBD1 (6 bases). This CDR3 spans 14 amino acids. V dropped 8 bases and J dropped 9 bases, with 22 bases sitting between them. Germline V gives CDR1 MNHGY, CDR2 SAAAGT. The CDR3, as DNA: TGTGCCAGCCAGGACAGCTTCCCAACGGGGTCCCAGTACTTC. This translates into CASQDSFPTGSQYF.

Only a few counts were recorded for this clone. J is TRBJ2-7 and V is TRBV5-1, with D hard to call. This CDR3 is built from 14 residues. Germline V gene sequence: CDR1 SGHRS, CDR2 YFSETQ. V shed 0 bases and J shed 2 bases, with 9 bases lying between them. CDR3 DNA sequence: TGCGCCAGCAGCTTGGTTGGGGTAACCTACGAGCAGTACTTC. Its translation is CASSLVGVTYEQYF.

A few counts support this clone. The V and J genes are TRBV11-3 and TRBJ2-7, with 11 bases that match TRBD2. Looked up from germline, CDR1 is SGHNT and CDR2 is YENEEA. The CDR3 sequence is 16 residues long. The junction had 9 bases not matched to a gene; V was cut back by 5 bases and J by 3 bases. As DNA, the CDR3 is TGTGCCAGCAGCATCCCGGGACTAGCGGCCGGCTACGAGCAGTACTTC. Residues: CASSIPGLAAGYEQYF.

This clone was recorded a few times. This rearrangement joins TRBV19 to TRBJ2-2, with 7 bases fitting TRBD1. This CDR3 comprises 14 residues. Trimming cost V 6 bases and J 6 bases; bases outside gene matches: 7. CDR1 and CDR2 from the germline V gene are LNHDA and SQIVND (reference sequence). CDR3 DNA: TGTGCCAGTAGGGGACAGCCTTCGGCCGGGGAGCTGTTTTTT. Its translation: CASRGQPSAGELFF.

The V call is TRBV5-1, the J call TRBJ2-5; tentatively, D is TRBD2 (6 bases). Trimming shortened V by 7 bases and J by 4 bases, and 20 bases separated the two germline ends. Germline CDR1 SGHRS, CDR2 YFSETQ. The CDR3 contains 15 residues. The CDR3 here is CASHLSPGVRETQYF. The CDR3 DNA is TGCGCCAGCCACCTTTCCCCGGGGGTACGAGAGACCCAGTACTTC.